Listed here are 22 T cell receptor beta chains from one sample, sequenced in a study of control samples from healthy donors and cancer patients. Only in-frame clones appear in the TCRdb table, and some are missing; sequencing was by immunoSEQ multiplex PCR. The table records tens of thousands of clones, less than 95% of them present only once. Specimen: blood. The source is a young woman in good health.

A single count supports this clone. The CDR3 reads CASSPRHPGEKLFF. CDR3 coding DNA: TGTGCCAGCAGCCCCCGGCACCCGGGGGAAAAACTGTTTTTT. The rearrangement joins TRBV3-1 (or the pseudogene TRBV3-2) to TRBJ1-4; unclear D gene. From germline, CDR1 is LGHDT and CDR2 YNNKEL (reference sequence). The CDR3 totals 14 residues. The V gene lost 4 bases and the J gene lost 8 bases, with 14 bases spanning the gap.

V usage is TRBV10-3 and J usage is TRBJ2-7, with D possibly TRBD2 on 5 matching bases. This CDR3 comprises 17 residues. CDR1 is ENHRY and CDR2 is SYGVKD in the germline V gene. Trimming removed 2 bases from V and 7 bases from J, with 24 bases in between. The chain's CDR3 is CAISEPGVGSLVWEQYF. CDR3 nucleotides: TGTGCCATCAGTGAGCCCGGGGTGGGGAGCCTCGTCTGGGAGCAGTACTTC.

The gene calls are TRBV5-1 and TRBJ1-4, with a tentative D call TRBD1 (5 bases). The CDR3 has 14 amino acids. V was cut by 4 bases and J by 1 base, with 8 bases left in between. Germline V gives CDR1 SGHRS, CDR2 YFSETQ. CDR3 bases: TGCGCCAGCAGCCGGGACGGAACTAATGAAAAACTGTTTTTT. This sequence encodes CASSRDGTNEKLFF.

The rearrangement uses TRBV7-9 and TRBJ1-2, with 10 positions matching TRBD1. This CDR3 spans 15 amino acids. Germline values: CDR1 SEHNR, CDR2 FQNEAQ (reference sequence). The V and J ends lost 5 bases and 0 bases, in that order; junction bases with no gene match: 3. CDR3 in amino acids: CASSGTGETNYGYTF. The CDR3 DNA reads TGTGCCAGCAGCGGGACAGGGGAAACTAACTATGGCTACACCTTC.

The CDR3 nucleotides read TGTGCCAGCACCGGGACAGGGAACGGAAACACCATATATTTT. Its translation: CASTGTGNGNTIYF. This rearrangement joins TRBV2 to TRBJ1-3, with 9 bases aligning to TRBD1. Germline V gene data show CDR1 as SNHLY and CDR2 as FYNNEI. The length of the CDR3 is 14 residues. J lost 4 bases, V lost 7 bases, and 5 bases had no gene match.

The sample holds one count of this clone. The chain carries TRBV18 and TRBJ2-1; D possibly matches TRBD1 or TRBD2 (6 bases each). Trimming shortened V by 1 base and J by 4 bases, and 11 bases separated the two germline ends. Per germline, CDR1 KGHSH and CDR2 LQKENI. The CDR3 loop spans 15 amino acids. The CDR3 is CASSPQEGVYNEQFF. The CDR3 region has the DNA TGTGCCAGCTCACCACAGGAGGGGGTATACAATGAGCAGTTCTTC.

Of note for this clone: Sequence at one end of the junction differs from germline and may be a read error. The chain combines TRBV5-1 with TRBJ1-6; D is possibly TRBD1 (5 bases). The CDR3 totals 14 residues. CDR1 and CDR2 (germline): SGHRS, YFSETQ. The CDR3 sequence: CASRTGTGSSPIHF. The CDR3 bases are TGCGCCAGCAGAACCGGGACCGGGAGTTCACCCATCCACTTT. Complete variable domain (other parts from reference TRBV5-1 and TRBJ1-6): KAGVTQTPRYLIKTRGQQVTLSCSPISGHRSVSWYQQTPGQGLQFLFEYFSETQRNKGNFPGRFSGRQFSNSRSEMNVSTLELGDSALYLCASRTGTGSSPIHFGNGTRLTVT.

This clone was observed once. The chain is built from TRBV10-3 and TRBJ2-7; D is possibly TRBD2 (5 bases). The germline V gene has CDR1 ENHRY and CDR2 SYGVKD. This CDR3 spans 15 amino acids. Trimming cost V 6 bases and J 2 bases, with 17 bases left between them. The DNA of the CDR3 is TGTGCCATCAGAAAAGGAGGAGACAAGACCTACGAGCAGTACTTC. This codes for CAIRKGGDKTYEQYF.

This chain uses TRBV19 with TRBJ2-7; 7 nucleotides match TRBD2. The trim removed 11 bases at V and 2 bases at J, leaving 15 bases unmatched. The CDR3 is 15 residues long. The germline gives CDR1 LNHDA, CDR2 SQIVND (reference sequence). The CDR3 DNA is TGTGCCGGCATTCAGCGGGGAGCCCGTCCCTACGAGCAGTACGTC. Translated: CAGIQRGARPYEQYV.

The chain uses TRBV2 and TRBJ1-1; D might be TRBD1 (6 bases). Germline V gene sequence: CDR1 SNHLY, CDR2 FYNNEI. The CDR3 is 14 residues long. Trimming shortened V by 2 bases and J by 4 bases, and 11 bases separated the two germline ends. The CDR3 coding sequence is TGTGCCAGCAGTGAACCCCGGGGGGCCACTGAAGCTTTCTTT. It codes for CASSEPRGATEAFF.

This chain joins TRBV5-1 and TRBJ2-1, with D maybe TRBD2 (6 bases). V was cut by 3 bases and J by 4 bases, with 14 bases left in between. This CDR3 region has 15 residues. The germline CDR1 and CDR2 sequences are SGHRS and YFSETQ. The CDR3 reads CASSSASDPYNEQFF. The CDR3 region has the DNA TGCGCCAGCAGCTCCGCTAGCGATCCGTACAATGAGCAGTTCTTC.

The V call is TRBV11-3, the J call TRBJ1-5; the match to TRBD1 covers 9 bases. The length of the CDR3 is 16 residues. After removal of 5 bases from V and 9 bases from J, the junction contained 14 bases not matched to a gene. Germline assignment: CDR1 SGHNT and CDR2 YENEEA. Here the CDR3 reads CASSPAKLGTGRPQHF. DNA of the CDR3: TGTGCCAGCAGCCCAGCAAAATTGGGGACAGGGAGGCCCCAGCATTTT.

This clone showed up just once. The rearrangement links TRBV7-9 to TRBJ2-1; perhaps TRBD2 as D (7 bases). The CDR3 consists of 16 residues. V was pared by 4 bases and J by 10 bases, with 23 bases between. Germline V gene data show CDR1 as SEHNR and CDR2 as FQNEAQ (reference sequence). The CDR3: CASSSHQPRGLPEQFF. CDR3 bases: TGTGCCAGCAGCTCCCACCAACCCAGGGGACTACCCGAGCAGTTCTTC.

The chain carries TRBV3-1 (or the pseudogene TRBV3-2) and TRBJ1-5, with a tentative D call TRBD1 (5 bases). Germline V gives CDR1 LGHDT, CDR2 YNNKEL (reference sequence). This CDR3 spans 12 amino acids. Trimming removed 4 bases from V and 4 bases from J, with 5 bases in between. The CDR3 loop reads CASSRQNQPQHF. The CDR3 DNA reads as TGTGCCAGCAGCCGACAGAATCAGCCCCAGCATTTT.

The CDR3 DNA reads as TGTGCCAGCAGCTCCACCAAACAGGGGGCCTCATACAATGAGCAGTTCTTC. As protein: CASSSTKQGASYNEQFF. The genes are TRBV7-8 and TRBJ2-1; 9 bases are a match to TRBD1. Germline trimming cut 4 bases from V and 4 bases from J; bases unmatched to any gene: 11. CDR3 length equals 17 residues. Germline assignment: CDR1 SGHVS and CDR2 FQNEAQ.

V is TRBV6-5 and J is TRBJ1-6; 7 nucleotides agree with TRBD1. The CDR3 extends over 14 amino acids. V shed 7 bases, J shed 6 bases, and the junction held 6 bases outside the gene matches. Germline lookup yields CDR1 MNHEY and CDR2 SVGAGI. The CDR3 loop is CASTAGQFNSPLHF. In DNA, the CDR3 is TGTGCCAGCACCGCGGGACAGTTTAATTCACCCCTCCACTTT.

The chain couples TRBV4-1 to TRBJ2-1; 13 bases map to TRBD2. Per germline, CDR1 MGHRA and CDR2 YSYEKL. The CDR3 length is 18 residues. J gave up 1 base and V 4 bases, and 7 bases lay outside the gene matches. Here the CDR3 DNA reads TGCGCCAGCAGCCCCGAGGGACTAGCGGGGATATCCTACAATGAGCAGTTCTTC. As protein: CASSPEGLAGISYNEQFF.

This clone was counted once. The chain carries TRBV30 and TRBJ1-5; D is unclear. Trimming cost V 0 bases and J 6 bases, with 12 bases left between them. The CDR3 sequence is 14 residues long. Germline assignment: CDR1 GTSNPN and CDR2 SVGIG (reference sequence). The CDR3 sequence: CAWSVGQTGQPQHF. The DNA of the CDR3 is TGTGCCTGGAGTGTAGGGCAAACTGGTCAGCCCCAGCATTTT.

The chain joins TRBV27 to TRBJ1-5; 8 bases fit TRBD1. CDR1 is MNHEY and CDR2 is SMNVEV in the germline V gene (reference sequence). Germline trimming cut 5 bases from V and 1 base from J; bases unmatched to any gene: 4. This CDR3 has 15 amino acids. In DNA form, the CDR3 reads TGTGCCAGCAGTGACACAGGGGGGAGCAATCAGCCCCAGCATTTT. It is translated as CASSDTGGSNQPQHF.

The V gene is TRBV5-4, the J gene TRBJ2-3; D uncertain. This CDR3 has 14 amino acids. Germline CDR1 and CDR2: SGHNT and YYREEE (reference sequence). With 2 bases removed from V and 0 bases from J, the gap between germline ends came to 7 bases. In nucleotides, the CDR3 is TGTGCCAGCAGCTTTTCGGACAGCACAGATACGCAGTATTTT. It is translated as CASSFSDSTDTQYF.

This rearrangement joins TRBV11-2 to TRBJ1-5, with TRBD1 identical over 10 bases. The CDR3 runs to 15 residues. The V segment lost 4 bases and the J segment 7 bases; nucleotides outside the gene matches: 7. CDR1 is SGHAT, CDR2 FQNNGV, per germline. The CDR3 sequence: CASSSGTGVGQPQHF. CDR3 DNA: TGTGCCAGCAGCTCCGGGACAGGGGTAGGCCAGCCCCAGCATTTT.

CDR3 residues: CASSPRGGWVRQETQYF. CDR3 sequence (DNA): TGTGCCAGCAGCCCCCGAGGAGGCTGGGTCCGTCAAGAGACCCAGTACTTC. The chain links TRBV7-9 to TRBJ2-5, with D maybe TRBD2 (5 bases). V was trimmed by 5 bases and J by 2 bases, leaving 21 bases between them. The CDR3 is made up of 17 amino acids. Germline loops: CDR1 SEHNR, CDR2 FQNEAQ (reference sequence).